This entry lists 10 T cell receptor beta chains sequenced from one sample in a study of regulatory T cells in long-lasting Graves disease. Noted time point: newly diagnosed GD, antithyroid drugs for less than 3 months. From PBMCs, RNA was extracted and then used to make the TCR library. CDR3 regions were amplified by Arm-PCR using iRepertoire HTBI primers to build TCR beta libraries. TCRdb recomputed calls from the multiplex PCR reads with MiXCR, one row per CDR3 protein. Among approximately 350,000 distinct CDR3 sequences listed, 16% were seen once. These records were also assigned to another study, of T cells in Graves' hyperthyroidism and ophthalmopathy.

This sample comprised peripheral blood mononuclear cells (PBMCs), obtained at new diagnosis, from a patient treated with antithyroid drugs. These receptors were obtained from a middle-aged man with Graves disease.

This clonotype was picked up a small number of times. This rearrangement joins TRBV6-1 to TRBJ1-5; D remains ambiguous. The CDR3 is 14 amino acids. V shed 7 bases and J shed 1 base, with 11 bases lying between them. Germline CDR1 and CDR2: MNHNS and SASEGT. CDR3 in DNA: TGTGCCAGCAAAGCCAGTTCAAGCAATCAGCCCCAGCATTTT. Its protein is CASKASSSNQPQHF.

In its sample, this clonotype was seen many times. The V call is TRBV20-1, the J call TRBJ2-2; 7 positions match TRBD2. The ends lost 7 bases at V and 1 base at J; junction bases unmatched: 6. CDR1 and CDR2 from the germline V gene are DFQATT and SNEGSKA (reference sequence). This CDR3 contains 14 residues. The CDR3 nucleotides read TGCAGTGTCCTCCCTAGCGGGAACACCGGGGAGCTGTTTTTT. Protein: CSVLPSGNTGELFF.

This clonotype came up many times. The chain combines TRBV7-9 with TRBJ2-3; TRBD2 agrees at 11 bases. The CDR3 consists of 15 residues. Germline CDR1 SEHNR, CDR2 FQNEAQ (reference sequence). V was clipped by 5 bases and J by 4 bases; unmatched bases: 5. This CDR3 is CASSRGTSGPDTQYF. CDR3 coding DNA: TGTGCCAGCAGCCGAGGGACTAGCGGTCCAGATACGCAGTATTTT.

The V and J genes are TRBV3-1 and TRBJ2-5, with TRBD2 matching over 10 bases. The CDR3 loop spans 15 amino acids. Germline V gene data show CDR1 as LGHDT and CDR2 as YNNKEL (reference sequence). V lost 2 bases to trimming and J lost 6 bases; unmatched junction nucleotides: 6. The CDR3 reads CASSQMSGGAQTQYF. The CDR3 DNA sequence: TGTGCCAGCAGCCAAATGAGCGGGGGGGCACAGACCCAGTACTTC.

This clonotype appeared a single time. A much larger clone differs by one base, so this may be a read error. The V gene is TRBV28, the J gene TRBJ2-5, with a possible D match to TRBD1 (6 bases). The CDR3 is made up of 14 amino acids. CDR1 and CDR2 (germline): MDHEN, SYDVKM. The CDR3 loop is CASSLPLQGEAQYF. The CDR3 region has the DNA TGTGCCAGCAGTTTACCATTACAGGGAGAGGCCCAGTACTTC.

V is TRBV10-3 and J is TRBJ1-2; TRBD1 matches 9 bases. Germline CDR1 is ENHRY and CDR2 is SYGVKD. The junction had 8 bases not matched to a gene; V was cut back by 9 bases and J by 3 bases. The CDR3 totals 14 residues. The DNA for the CDR3 is TGTGCCATAAGAGGACAGGGGTCGGACTATGGCTACACCTTC. Protein product: CAIRGQGSDYGYTF.

Only a few counts were recorded for this clonotype. This rearrangement joins TRBV6-1 to TRBJ1-1; D not certain. V was clipped by 4 bases and J by 1 base, with 10 bases between them. CDR1 and CDR2 (germline): MNHNS, SASEGT. This CDR3 is 14 amino acids long. The DNA of the CDR3 is TGTGCCAGCAGTGGGGCAGGCGCGAACACTGAAGCTTTCTTT. Amino acid sequence: CASSGAGANTEAFF.

The chain links TRBV5-8 to TRBJ2-3; perhaps TRBD2 as D (6 bases). V lost 0 bases and J lost 4, with 24 bases in between. This CDR3 spans 19 amino acids. Per the germline V gene, CDR1 is SGHTS and CDR2 is YDEGEE. Here the CDR3 DNA reads TGTGCCAGCAGCTTGGGGGCGGTTAGCCCTCGGGGGTCCCCAGATACGCAGTATTTT. As protein: CASSLGAVSPRGSPDTQYF.

The chain links TRBV6-1 to TRBJ2-1; 8 bases are shared with TRBD1. V was clipped by 6 bases and J by 10 bases; unmatched bases: 11. Germline V CDR1 and CDR2: MNHNS, SASEGT. The CDR3 extends over 14 amino acids. CDR3 loop: CASRPGTGAYEQFF. DNA for the CDR3: TGTGCCAGCAGACCCGGGACAGGAGCCTACGAGCAGTTCTTC.

Concerning this clonotype itself: A much bigger clone sits one base away, suggesting this may be a read error. The rearrangement uses TRBV2 and TRBJ1-5; D unclear. Germline CDR1 reads SNHLY; CDR2 reads FYNNEI. There are 15 residues in the CDR3. CDR3 loop: CASSDVGSSNQSQHF. DNA for the CDR3: TGTGCCAGCAGTGATGTTGGCTCGAGTAATCAGTCCCAGCATTTT.